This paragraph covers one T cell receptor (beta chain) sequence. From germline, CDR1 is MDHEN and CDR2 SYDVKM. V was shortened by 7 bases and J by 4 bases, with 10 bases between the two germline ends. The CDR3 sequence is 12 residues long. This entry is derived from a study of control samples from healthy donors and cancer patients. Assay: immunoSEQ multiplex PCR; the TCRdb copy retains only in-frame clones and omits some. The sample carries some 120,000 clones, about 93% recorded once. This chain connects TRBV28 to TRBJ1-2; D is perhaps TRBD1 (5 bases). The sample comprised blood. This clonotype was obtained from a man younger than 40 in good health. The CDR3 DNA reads TGTGCCAGCATCGACGGGGGCTATGGCTACACCTTC. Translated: CASIDGGYGYTF.